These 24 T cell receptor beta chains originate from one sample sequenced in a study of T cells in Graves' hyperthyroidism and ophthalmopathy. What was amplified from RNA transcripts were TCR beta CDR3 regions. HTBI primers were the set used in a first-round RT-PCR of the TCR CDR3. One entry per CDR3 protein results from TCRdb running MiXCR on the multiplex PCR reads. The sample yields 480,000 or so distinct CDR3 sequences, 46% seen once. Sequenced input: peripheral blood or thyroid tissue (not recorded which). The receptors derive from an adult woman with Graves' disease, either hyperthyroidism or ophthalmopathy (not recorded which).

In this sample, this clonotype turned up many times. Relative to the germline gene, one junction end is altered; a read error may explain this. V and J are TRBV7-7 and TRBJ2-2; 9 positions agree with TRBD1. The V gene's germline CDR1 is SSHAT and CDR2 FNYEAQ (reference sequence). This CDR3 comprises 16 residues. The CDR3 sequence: CASSPNRGLGPGELFF. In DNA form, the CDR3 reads TGTGCTAGCAGCCCAAACAGGGGGCTCGGTCCCGGGGAGCTGTTTTTT.

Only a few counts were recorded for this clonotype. Written as DNA, the CDR3 is TGTGCCAGCAGTGAAGGGCTAGCGCAGACCCAGTACTTC. Its protein product is CASSEGLAQTQYF. The gene calls are TRBV2 and TRBJ2-5, with D possibly being TRBD2 (6 bases). The ends were cut back, 1 base at V and 6 bases at J, with 9 bases in the middle. The CDR3 covers 13 residues. The germline gives CDR1 SNHLY, CDR2 FYNNEI.

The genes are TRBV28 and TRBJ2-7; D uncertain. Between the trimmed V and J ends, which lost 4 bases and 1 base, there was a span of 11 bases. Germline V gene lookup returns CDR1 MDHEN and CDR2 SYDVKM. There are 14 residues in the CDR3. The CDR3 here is CASSSWAVSYEQYF. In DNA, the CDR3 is TGTGCCAGCAGTTCTTGGGCAGTATCCTACGAGCAGTACTTC.

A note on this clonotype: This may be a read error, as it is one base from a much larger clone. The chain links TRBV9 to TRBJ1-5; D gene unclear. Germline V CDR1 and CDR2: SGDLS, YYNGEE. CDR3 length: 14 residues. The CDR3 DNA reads TGTGCCGGCAGCGTAAACCCTAGCAATCAGCCCCAGCATTTT. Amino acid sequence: CAGSVNPSNQPQHF.

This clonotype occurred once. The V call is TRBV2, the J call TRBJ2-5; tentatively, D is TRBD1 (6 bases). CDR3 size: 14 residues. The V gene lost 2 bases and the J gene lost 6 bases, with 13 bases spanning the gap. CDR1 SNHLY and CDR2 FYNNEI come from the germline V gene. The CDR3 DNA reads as TGTGCCAGCAGTGAAAGGGACACCGGGAAGACCCAGTACTTC. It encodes CASSERDTGKTQYF.

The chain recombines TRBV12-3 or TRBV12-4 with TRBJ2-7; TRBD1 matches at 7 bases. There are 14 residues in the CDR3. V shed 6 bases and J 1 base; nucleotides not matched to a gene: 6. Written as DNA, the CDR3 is TGTGCCAGCAGGGACAGGTTTGCGTCCTACGAGCAGTACTTC. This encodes CASRDRFASYEQYF.

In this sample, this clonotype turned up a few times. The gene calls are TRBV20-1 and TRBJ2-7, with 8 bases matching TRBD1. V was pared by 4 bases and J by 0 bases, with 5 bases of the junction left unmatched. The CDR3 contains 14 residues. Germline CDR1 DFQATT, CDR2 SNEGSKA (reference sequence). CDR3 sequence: CSAMRTGISYEQYF. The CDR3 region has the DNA TGCAGTGCTATGCGGACAGGGATCTCCTACGAGCAGTACTTC.

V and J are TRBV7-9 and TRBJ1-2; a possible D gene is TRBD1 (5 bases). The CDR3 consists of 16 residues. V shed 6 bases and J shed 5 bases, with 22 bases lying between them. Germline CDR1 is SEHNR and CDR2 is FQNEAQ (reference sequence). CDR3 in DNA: TGTGCCAGCAGTTGGACATACCGACGGGGGGATTATGGCTACACCTTC. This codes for CASSWTYRRGDYGYTF.

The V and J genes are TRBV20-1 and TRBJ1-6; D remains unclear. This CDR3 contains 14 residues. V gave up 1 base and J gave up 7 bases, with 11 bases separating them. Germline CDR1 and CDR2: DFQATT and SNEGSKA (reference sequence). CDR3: CSARGVSQNSPLHF. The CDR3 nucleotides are TGCAGTGCTAGAGGGGTCAGTCAGAATTCACCCCTCCACTTT.

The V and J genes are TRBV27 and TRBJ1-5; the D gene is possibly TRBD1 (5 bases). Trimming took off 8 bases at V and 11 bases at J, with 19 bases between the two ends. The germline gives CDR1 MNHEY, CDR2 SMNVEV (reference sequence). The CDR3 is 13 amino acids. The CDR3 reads CASGLGRFMAQHF. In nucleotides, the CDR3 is TGTGCCAGCGGTCTGGGACGTTTCATGGCCCAGCATTTT.

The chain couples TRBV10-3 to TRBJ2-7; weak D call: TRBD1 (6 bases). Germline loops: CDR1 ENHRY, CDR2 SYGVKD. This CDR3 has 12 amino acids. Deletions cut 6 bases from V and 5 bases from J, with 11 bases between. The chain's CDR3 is CAISLQGNEQYF. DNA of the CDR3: TGTGCCATCAGCTTACAGGGTAACGAGCAGTACTTC.

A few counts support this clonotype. The CDR3 reads CASSIGFGRTYEQYF. CDR3 sequence (DNA): TGTGCCAGTAGTATAGGGTTCGGGAGAACCTACGAGCAGTACTTC. The chain combines TRBV19 with TRBJ2-7; D perhaps matches TRBD2 (6 bases). The CDR3 sequence is 15 residues long. The V gene's germline CDR1 is LNHDA and CDR2 SQIVND (reference sequence). V lost 1 base, J lost 2 bases, and 12 bases lay in between.

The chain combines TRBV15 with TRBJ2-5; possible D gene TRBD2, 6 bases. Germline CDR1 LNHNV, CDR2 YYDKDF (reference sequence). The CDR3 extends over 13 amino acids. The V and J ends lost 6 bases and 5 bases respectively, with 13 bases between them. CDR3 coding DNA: TGTGCCACCAGTCGAGCGGCGGGGGAGACCCAGTACTTC. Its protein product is CATSRAAGETQYF.

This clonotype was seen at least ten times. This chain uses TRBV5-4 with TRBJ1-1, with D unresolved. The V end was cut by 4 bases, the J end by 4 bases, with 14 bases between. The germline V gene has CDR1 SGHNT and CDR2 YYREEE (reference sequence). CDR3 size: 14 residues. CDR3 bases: TGTGCCAGCAGCAGCGACCCCGCGACCACTGAAGCTTTCTTT. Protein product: CASSSDPATTEAFF.

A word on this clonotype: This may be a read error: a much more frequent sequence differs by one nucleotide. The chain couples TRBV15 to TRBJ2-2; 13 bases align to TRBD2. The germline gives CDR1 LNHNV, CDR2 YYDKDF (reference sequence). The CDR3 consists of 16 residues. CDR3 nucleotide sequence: TGTGCCAGCAGCAAACCCAGACTAGCGGGAGGTGGGGAGCTGCTTTTT. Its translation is CASSKPRLAGGGELLF.

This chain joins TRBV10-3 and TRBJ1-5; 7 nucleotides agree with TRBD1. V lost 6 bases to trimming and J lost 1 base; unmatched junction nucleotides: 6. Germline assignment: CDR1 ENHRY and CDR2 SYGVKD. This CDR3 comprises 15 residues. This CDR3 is CAISRGTASNQPQHF. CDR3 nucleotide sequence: TGTGCCATCAGCCGAGGGACAGCGAGCAATCAGCCCCAGCATTTT.

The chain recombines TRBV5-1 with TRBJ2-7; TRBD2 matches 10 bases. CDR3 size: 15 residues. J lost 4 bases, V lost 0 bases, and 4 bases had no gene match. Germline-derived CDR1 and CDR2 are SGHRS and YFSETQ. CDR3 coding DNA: TGCGCCAGCAGCTTGGTCCTAGCGGGAGAATACGAGCAGTACTTC. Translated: CASSLVLAGEYEQYF.

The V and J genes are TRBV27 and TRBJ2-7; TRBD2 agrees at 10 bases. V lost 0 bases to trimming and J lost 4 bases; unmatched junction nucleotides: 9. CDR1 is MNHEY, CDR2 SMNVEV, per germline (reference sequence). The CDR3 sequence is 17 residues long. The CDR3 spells CASSLSRAGGPRYEQYF. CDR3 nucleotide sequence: TGTGCCAGCAGTTTATCGAGAGCGGGAGGGCCTCGATACGAGCAGTACTTC.

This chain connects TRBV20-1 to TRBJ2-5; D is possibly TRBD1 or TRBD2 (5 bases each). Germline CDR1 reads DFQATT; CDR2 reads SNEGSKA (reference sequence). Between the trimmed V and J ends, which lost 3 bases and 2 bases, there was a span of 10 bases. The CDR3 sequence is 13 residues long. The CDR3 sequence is CSASGGNQETQYF. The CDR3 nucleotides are TGCAGTGCTAGTGGGGGTAATCAAGAGACCCAGTACTTC.

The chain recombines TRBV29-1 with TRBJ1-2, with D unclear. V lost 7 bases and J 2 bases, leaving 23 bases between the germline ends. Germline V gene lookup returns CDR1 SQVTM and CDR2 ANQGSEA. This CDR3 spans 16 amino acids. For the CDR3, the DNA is TGCAGCGCTGTGGCGGCGGACGGACCCCTAAACTATGGCTACACCTTC. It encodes CSAVAADGPLNYGYTF.

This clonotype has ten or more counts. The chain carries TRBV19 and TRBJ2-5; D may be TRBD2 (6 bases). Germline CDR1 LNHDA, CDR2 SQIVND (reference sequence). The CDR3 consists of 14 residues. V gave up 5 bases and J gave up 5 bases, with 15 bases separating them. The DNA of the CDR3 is TGTGCCAGTAGTCGCGGCGGGAACTCGGAGACCCAGTACTTC. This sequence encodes CASSRGGNSETQYF.

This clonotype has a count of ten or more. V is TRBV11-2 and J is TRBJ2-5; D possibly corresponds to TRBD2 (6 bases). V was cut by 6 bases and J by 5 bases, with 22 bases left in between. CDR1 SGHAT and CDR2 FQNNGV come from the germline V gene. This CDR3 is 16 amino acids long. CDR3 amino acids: CASRLTLEREWETQYF. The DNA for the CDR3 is TGTGCCAGCAGACTGACCCTAGAACGGGAGTGGGAGACCCAGTACTTC.

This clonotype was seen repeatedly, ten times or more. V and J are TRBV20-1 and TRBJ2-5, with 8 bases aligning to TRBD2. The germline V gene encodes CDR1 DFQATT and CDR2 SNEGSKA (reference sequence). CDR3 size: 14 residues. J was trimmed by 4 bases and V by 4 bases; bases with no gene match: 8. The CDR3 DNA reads TGCAGTGCTACTGAAGCGGGAGTGGGAGAGACCCAGTACTTC. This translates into CSATEAGVGETQYF.

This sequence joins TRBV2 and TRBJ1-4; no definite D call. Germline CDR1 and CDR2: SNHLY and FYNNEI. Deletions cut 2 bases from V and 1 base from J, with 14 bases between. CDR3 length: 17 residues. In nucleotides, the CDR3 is TGTGCCAGCAGTGAAATGGAGGGAAGACTAACTAATGAAAAACTGTTTTTT. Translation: CASSEMEGRLTNEKLFF.